This T cell receptor (beta chain) stems from a study of CD4 T cells in relation to SARS-CoV-2 and coronaviruses. Overall study: Of the patients, about 8 were male, a few female, two Hispanic.

Generated by immunoSEQ multiplex PCR, the TCRdb table keeps only in-frame clones and is missing some. The sample has 35,000 to 40,000 clones, 80% to 90% seen once; the top ten hold less than 4%. This CDR3 is built from 16 residues. The germline V gene has CDR1 SGHRS and CDR2 YFSETQ. V lost 5 bases, J lost 0 bases, and 4 bases stayed unmatched. V usage is TRBV5-1 and J usage is TRBJ2-6; 8 positions agree with TRBD1. The sample was memory CD4+ T cells from PBMCs. This TCR came from an adult with COVID-19. CDR3 region: CASRPTGVSGANVLTF. The CDR3 coding sequence is TGCGCCAGCAGACCGACAGGGGTCTCTGGGGCCAACGTCCTGACTTTC.